This T cell receptor beta chain was found in a study of CD8+CD57+ T cells in acquired aplastic anemia (dated by TCRdb to the late 2010s). About the study as a whole: Extracted DNA from sorted CD4+ and CD8+ cells averaged about 3 ug, ranging from about 0.2 to 30 ug. CD8+CD57+ expansion was defined as frequency above the mean frequency observed in healthy subjects.

The sample holds a few counts of this clonotype. Its antigen target is currently unknown. The record has no base qualities; no much larger clone is one base away. The CDR3 measures 15 amino acids from cysteine to phenylalanine. The retained sequence is limited to the CDR3, 45 bases, with the frame set at the first base. Via the germline V gene, CDR1 is MNHNS and CDR2 SASEGT. V loses 5 bases at its end and J loses 0 bases; junction bases beyond the gene matches: 4. Beyond this particular receptor, the publication reports: No significant difference in CD8+ Simpson's diversity was found between patients and healthy controls (P=0.060). Although some 28 CD8+ CDR3 sequences were shared by patients and controls, these sequences appeared highly expressed in patients and within the immunodominant clones of patients.

Genomic DNA served as template for TCR beta VDJ combination and CDR3 sequence profiling. TCR repertoire sequencing was run on an Illumina HiSeq 2000. In the paper's pipeline: Repertoire assessment relied on Simpson's diversity index, CDR3 size and DJ length profiles, and TRBV/TRBJ rearrangement plots. The most abundant DNA sequence in the deep sequencing data was taken as the immunodominant clone. CDR3 amino acid sequences were screened for sharing across subjects and were compared with published repertoires and the VDJdb database. TCRdb trimmed public reads at Q25 via fastp, called clones via MiXCR and kept in-frame beta chains. CDR3 protein duplicates are merged, each entry listing the most common genes and DNA. It is TCRdb's table, rather than the study itself, that gives the V and J calls and clone size. The sample data list about 470,000 distinct CDR3 sequences, and over 25% of these were observed just once. The ten largest clonotypes hold roughly 0.8% of the sample.

Patients chosen for sequencing had shown expansion of CD8+CD57+ cells by flow cytometry. All patients had severe acquired aplastic anemia diagnosed by International Study of Aplastic Anemia and Agranulocytosis and Camitta criteria. At the time blood was sampled, none of the patients had received any therapy. TCR repertoires of sorted CD4+ and CD8+ blood T cells from severe aplastic anemia patients and healthy subjects were deep-sequenced in the study. In the USA, patient enrollment took place under clinicaltrials.gov protocols 00001620, 01623167, 00001397, 00071045, 00081523 and 00961064. Ficoll-Paque density gradient centrifugation was used to isolate peripheral blood mononuclear cells. Before DNA extraction, CD4+ and CD8+ T cells were sorted with FACS or magnetic beads.

Source material: sorted CD4+, CD8+, or CD8+CD57+ T cells (not recorded which) from PBMCs. The V and J segments used are TRBV6-1 and TRBJ1-5; 7 junctional bases match TRBD1. The origin of this receptor is a human donor with aplastic anemia. The DNA sequence follows: TGTGCCAGCAGTAAGCGACAGGGTAGCAATCAGCCCCAGCATTTT. The resulting protein is CASSKRQGSNQPQHF.